A single sample gave rise to the 26 T cell receptor beta chains below, sequenced in a study of blood T cell repertoires in COVID-19. The protocol was immunoSEQ multiplex PCR, while the TCRdb copy is restricted to in-frame clones and leaves out a portion. The sample consists of over 300,000 clones, roughly 85% of them appearing once. Sequencing was performed on PBMCs or T cells enriched from blood (not recorded which). The source is a woman aged 30 to 39 who had recovered from COVID-19.

This clone was found once. The genes are TRBV29-1 and TRBJ2-5; unclear D gene. Germline V gene data show CDR1 as SQVTM and CDR2 as ANQGSEA. This CDR3 comprises 13 residues. The ends were cut back, 3 bases at V and 3 bases at J, with 11 bases in the middle. Here the CDR3 DNA reads TGCAGCGTTGACATAACGGTAGAAGAGACCCAGTACTTC. It is translated as CSVDITVEETQYF.

The chain uses TRBV3-1 (or the pseudogene TRBV3-2) and TRBJ1-1; 7 bases line up with TRBD1. Germline assignment: CDR1 LGHDT and CDR2 YNNKEL (reference sequence). The CDR3 consists of 14 residues. The V gene end was trimmed by 7 bases and the J gene end by 2 bases; junction bases not matched to a gene: 7. The CDR3 bases are TGTGCCAGCAACCGGGTAGGGGGCAACACTGAAGCTTTCTTT. Protein sequence: CASNRVGGNTEAFF.

The chain couples TRBV30 to TRBJ2-1; 8 bases are a match to TRBD1. The CDR3 sequence is 12 residues long. CDR1 and CDR2 from the germline V gene are GTSNPN and SVGIG (reference sequence). V shed 1 base, J shed 8 bases, and the junction held 1 base outside the gene matches. CDR3 sequence (DNA): TGTGCCTGGAGTGCACAGGGGGATGAGCAGTTCTTC. Amino acids: CAWSAQGDEQFF. Filled out from reference TRBV30 and TRBJ2-1, the complete variable domain reads SQTIHQWPATLVQPVGSPLSLECTVEGTSNPNLYWYRQAAGRGLQLLFYSVGIGQISSEVPQNLSASRPQDRQFILSSKKLLLSDSGFYLCAWSAQGDEQFFGPGTRLTVL.

The V call is TRBV5-1, the J call TRBJ1-1; D call uncertain. CDR1 and CDR2 from the germline V gene are SGHRS and YFSETQ. Trimming pared 2 bases from V and 3 bases from J, leaving 11 bases between. The CDR3 has 14 residues. CDR3 sequence: CASSFDGRDTEAFF. For the CDR3, the DNA is TGCGCCAGCAGCTTCGATGGGCGGGACACTGAAGCTTTCTTT.

This clone is deemed medium-sized. V usage is TRBV13 and J usage is TRBJ1-1, with D perhaps TRBD1 (5 bases). From germline, CDR1 is PRHDT and CDR2 FYEKMQ (reference sequence). The CDR3 extends over 13 amino acids. V gave up 5 bases and J gave up 1 base, with 8 bases separating them. The CDR3 DNA reads as TGTGCCAGCAGCCAGGGTCGGAACACTGAAGCTTTCTTT. Encoded protein: CASSQGRNTEAFF.

The chain couples TRBV7-9 to TRBJ2-1, with 7 bases matching TRBD2. Germline CDR1 reads SEHNR; CDR2 reads FQNEAQ (reference sequence). The junction had 16 bases not matched to a gene; V was cut back by 5 bases and J by 12 bases. CDR3 length: 15 amino acids. The DNA for the CDR3 is TGTGCCAGCAGCCCCGGACTAGGCCCCCTGGTTAGGCAGTTCTTC. Its protein is CASSPGLGPLVRQFF.

The CDR3 sequence is CASSTTWSTGELFF. The CDR3 bases are TGTGCCAGCAGTACTACATGGAGTACCGGGGAGCTGTTTTTT. The rearrangement links TRBV6-5 to TRBJ2-2; D ambiguous. Germline loops: CDR1 MNHEY, CDR2 SVGAGI. Between the trimmed V and J ends, which lost 5 bases and 5 bases, there was a span of 12 bases. This CDR3 spans 14 amino acids.

The chain uses TRBV6-5 and TRBJ2-1; tentatively, D is TRBD2 (5 bases). Germline CDR1 and CDR2: MNHEY and SVGAGI. This CDR3 is 12 amino acids long. V lost 3 bases to trimming and J lost 9 bases, with 9 bases between them. The CDR3 nucleotides are TGTGCCAGCAGTTATACGGGGAGTGAGCAGTTCTTC. It codes for CASSYTGSEQFF.

The chain employs TRBV7-2 and TRBJ1-3; 9 nucleotides agree with TRBD1. This CDR3 region has 16 residues. CDR1 and CDR2 from the germline V gene are SGHTA and FQGNSA. V gave up 4 bases and J gave up 0 bases; unmatched junction bases: 4. CDR3 nucleotide sequence: TGTGCCAGCAGCTCCGGGACAGGGCCCTCTGGAAACACCATATATTTT. It encodes CASSSGTGPSGNTIYF.

V gene TRBV6-5 combines with J gene TRBJ2-7; D is possibly TRBD2 (6 bases). The V gene lost 6 bases and the J gene lost 6 bases, with 15 bases spanning the gap. CDR3 length: 13 residues. The V gene's germline CDR1 is MNHEY and CDR2 SVGAGI. This chain's CDR3 is CASSPNGGGEQYF. CDR3 DNA: TGTGCCAGCAGCCCCAACGGGGGTGGCGAGCAGTACTTC.

This clone has only one observation. The V and J genes are TRBV6-2 or TRBV6-3 and TRBJ1-5; perhaps TRBD1 as D (6 bases). V was clipped by 6 bases and J by 2 bases, with 14 bases between them. The CDR3 is made up of 15 amino acids. CDR1 is MNHEY, CDR2 SVGEGT, per germline. CDR3 region: CASSPRGTRNQPQHF. CDR3 nucleotide sequence: TGTGCCAGCAGCCCCAGGGGAACGCGCAATCAGCCCCAGCATTTT.

This chain connects TRBV5-1 to TRBJ1-1, with 9 bases fitting TRBD1. Germline loops: CDR1 SGHRS, CDR2 YFSETQ. The CDR3 runs to 15 residues. The J segment lost 9 bases and the V segment lost 6 bases, leaving 15 bases of the junction unmatched. CDR3 sequence (DNA): TGCGCCAGCAATCCCGGGACAGGGTCAACGGTTAAAGCTTTCTTT. Translation gives CASNPGTGSTVKAFF.

The chain joins TRBV7-9 to TRBJ2-7; 7 nucleotides agree with TRBD1. Losses at the gene ends were 5 bases for V and 0 bases for J; bases not matched to a gene: 16. The CDR3 sequence is 18 residues long. From germline, CDR1 is SEHNR and CDR2 FQNEAQ (reference sequence). CDR3 sequence (DNA): TGTGCCAGCAGCCCCCCTGGGACAGAGACTTCGAGCTCCTACGAGCAGTACTTC. Its protein product is CASSPPGTETSSSYEQYF.

Remarks on this clone: A junction boundary mismatches the germline segment, possibly from a read error. This rearrangement joins TRBV6-5 to TRBJ1-5; the D gene is possibly TRBD1 (5 bases). Germline V gives CDR1 MNHEY, CDR2 SVGAGI. This CDR3 has 16 amino acids. CDR3 protein: CASSHSTAISNQPQHF. The CDR3 nucleotides are TGTGCCAGCAGTCACTCGACAGCAATTAGCAATCAGCCCCAGCATTTT.

The rearrangement joins TRBV28 to TRBJ1-1; tentatively, D is TRBD1 (6 bases). CDR1 and CDR2 (germline): MDHEN, SYDVKM. Between the trimmed V and J ends, which lost 3 bases and 6 bases, there was a span of 17 bases. The CDR3 extends over 15 amino acids. This chain's CDR3 is CASSFWAGAGPEAFF. The CDR3, as DNA: TGTGCCAGCAGTTTTTGGGCGGGGGCAGGGCCTGAAGCTTTCTTT.

This clone was picked up a small number of times. The chain is built from TRBV24-1 and TRBJ2-1; TRBD1 aligns across 7 bases. Germline CDR1 and CDR2: KGHDR and SFDVKD. The CDR3 consists of 15 residues. V gave up 7 bases and J gave up 2 bases; unmatched junction bases: 7. CDR3: CATRAPGQTYNEQFF. The DNA for the CDR3 is TGTGCCACCAGGGCCCCGGGACAGACCTACAATGAGCAGTTCTTC.

The chain uses TRBV5-5 and TRBJ2-3; D possibly corresponds to TRBD1 (6 bases). CDR1 is SGHKS, CDR2 YYEKEE, per germline (reference sequence). Deletions cut 3 bases from V and 3 bases from J, with 17 bases between. This CDR3 has 16 amino acids. In nucleotides, the CDR3 is TGTGCCAGCAGCTCTCATACAGGACAGCCGACAGATACGCAGTATTTT. It encodes CASSSHTGQPTDTQYF.

The chain is built from TRBV4-3 and TRBJ1-2; 7 positions match TRBD1. After removal of 3 bases from V and 4 bases from J, the junction contained 5 bases not matched to a gene. The CDR3 length is 14 residues. Germline V gene data show CDR1 as LGHNA and CDR2 as YSLEER. CDR3 sequence: CASSHPGQTYGYTF. The CDR3 bases are TGCGCCAGCAGCCATCCGGGACAGACCTATGGCTACACCTTC.

This chain links TRBV11-2 with TRBJ1-1; 9 positions agree with TRBD1. Looked up from germline, CDR1 is SGHAT and CDR2 is FQNNGV. The trim removed 3 bases at V and 2 bases at J, leaving 4 bases unmatched. The CDR3 runs 15 residues. This CDR3 is CASSFTGGTNTEAFF. The CDR3 nucleotides read TGTGCCAGCAGCTTCACAGGGGGCACTAACACTGAAGCTTTCTTT. Combining the CDR3 with reference TRBV11-2 and TRBJ1-1 gives the whole variable domain EAGVAQSPRYKIIEKRQSVAFWCNPISGHATLYWYQQILGQGPKLLIQFQNNGVVDDSQLPKDRFSAERLKGVDSTLKIQPAKLEDSAVYLCASSFTGGTNTEAFFGQGTRLTVV.

The chain combines TRBV18 with TRBJ2-7, with D perhaps TRBD1 (6 bases). Germline-derived CDR1 and CDR2 are KGHSH and LQKENI. Between the trimmed V and J ends, which lost 4 bases and 6 bases, there was a span of 16 bases. The CDR3 totals 14 residues. This CDR3 reads CASSRAGVNGEQYF. The CDR3 region has the DNA TGTGCCAGCTCACGGGCAGGGGTCAATGGCGAGCAGTACTTC.

The chain couples TRBV10-3 to TRBJ1-1; D is possibly TRBD1 (6 bases). This CDR3 region has 13 residues. V gave up 8 bases and J gave up 4 bases, with 14 bases separating them. Germline CDR1 and CDR2: ENHRY and SYGVKD. This chain's CDR3 is CAIQSRGGTEAFF. Here the CDR3 DNA reads TGTGCCATCCAGAGCAGGGGTGGCACTGAAGCTTTCTTT.

J is TRBJ2-7 and V is TRBV19; TRBD1 matches 7 bases. The germline V gene has CDR1 LNHDA and CDR2 SQIVND (reference sequence). The CDR3 contains 14 residues. The trim removed 8 bases at V and 2 bases at J, leaving 9 bases unmatched. CDR3 DNA sequence: TGTGCCAGTCGACAGGACAGGTGGGCCTACGAGCAGTACTTC. It codes for CASRQDRWAYEQYF.

The chain joins TRBV30 to TRBJ1-5; D unresolved. Trimming cost V 0 bases and J 4 bases, with 10 bases left between them. The CDR3 runs to 14 residues. Germline assignment: CDR1 GTSNPN and CDR2 SVGIG (reference sequence). This CDR3 is CAWSVVGSNQPQHF. In DNA form, the CDR3 reads TGTGCCTGGAGTGTAGTGGGCTCGAATCAGCCCCAGCATTTT.

This clone came up a few times. The chain carries TRBV30 and TRBJ2-4, with 9 bases matching TRBD2. The V gene's germline CDR1 is GTSNPN and CDR2 SVGIG (reference sequence). There are 16 residues in the CDR3. Germline trimming cut 2 bases from V and 5 bases from J; bases unmatched to any gene: 10. The CDR3 bases are TGTGCCTGGAGTCCTTCCTGGCGGGGGGGCGAAAACATTCAGTACTTC. This codes for CAWSPSWRGGENIQYF.

This clone came up many times. This chain connects TRBV2 to TRBJ1-2; perhaps TRBD1 as D (5 bases). Between the trimmed V and J ends, which lost 1 base and 4 bases, there was a span of 13 bases. The CDR3 length is 15 residues. CDR1 is SNHLY, CDR2 FYNNEI, per germline. CDR3 nucleotides: TGTGCCAGCAGTGAAGACCTGGGAAGGGGCTATGGCTACACCTTC. Translation: CASSEDLGRGYGYTF.

This chain links TRBV2 with TRBJ1-2; D gene unclear. Germline-derived CDR1 and CDR2 are SNHLY and FYNNEI. V was clipped by 0 bases and J by 7 bases, with 6 bases between them. The CDR3 is 12 amino acids. Written as DNA, the CDR3 is TGTGCCAGCAGTGAAGCGCGGGGTGGCTACACCTTC. Residues: CASSEARGGYTF.